The 27 T cell receptor beta chains below were found in one sample sequenced in a study of cytomegalovirus exposure and HLA in healthy donors. In the PCR, 60 Vbeta and 13 Jbeta primers were used. Profiled with immunoSEQ multiplex PCR; TCRdb holds only in-frame clones, not every one. The data contain 150,000 to 200,000 clones, about 75% of them singletons. The sample taken for sequencing was PBMCs. The receptor source for this set is a man between 40 and 49 years old in good health and CMV-seropositive.

The chain recombines TRBV6-1 with TRBJ2-7; D is undetermined. The V gene's germline CDR1 is MNHNS and CDR2 SASEGT. This CDR3 has 12 amino acids. Trimming removed 6 bases at V and 4 bases at J, with 10 bases between. CDR3 sequence (DNA): TGTGCCAGCAGGCCAGAAGCGTACGAGCAGTACTTC. It encodes CASRPEAYEQYF.

V usage is TRBV6-5 and J usage is TRBJ2-7; D unclear. Trimming stripped 0 bases from V and 1 base from J, with 10 bases between. The CDR3 extends over 15 amino acids. Germline V CDR1 and CDR2: MNHEY, SVGAGI. CDR3 sequence (DNA): TGTGCCAGCAGTTACTCAAGACTCCAATCCTACGAGCAGTACTTC. Translating it yields CASSYSRLQSYEQYF.

The chain's CDR3 is CASSLGLAGVGYEQYF. The CDR3 region has the DNA TGTGCCAGCAGCTTGGGACTAGCGGGAGTGGGGTACGAGCAGTACTTC. This chain connects TRBV7-9 to TRBJ2-7, with 14 bases identical to TRBD2. With V trimmed by 3 bases and J by 4 bases, 5 bases remained unmatched. The CDR3 has 16 amino acids. Germline V CDR1 and CDR2: SEHNR, FQNEAQ (reference sequence).

V is TRBV4-2 and J is TRBJ2-2, with 9 bases matching TRBD2. The V gene's germline CDR1 is LGHNA and CDR2 YNFKEQ. CDR3 size: 16 residues. The junction had 5 bases not matched to a gene; V was cut back by 3 bases and J by 3 bases. The CDR3 sequence: CASSQSGRPYTGELFF. CDR3 nucleotides: TGTGCCAGCAGCCAGAGCGGGAGGCCCTACACCGGGGAGCTGTTTTTT.

The chain combines TRBV5-4 with TRBJ1-1; tentatively, D is TRBD1 (6 bases). Between the trimmed V and J ends, which lost 7 bases and 3 bases, there was a span of 10 bases. Germline CDR1 SGHNT, CDR2 YYREEE (reference sequence). This CDR3 comprises 12 residues. CDR3 coding DNA: TGTGCCAGCGGACAGTTGGACACTGAAGCTTTCTTT. Its protein product is CASGQLDTEAFF.

V is TRBV28 and J is TRBJ1-4; TRBD1 agrees at 7 bases. The V and J ends lost 2 bases and 10 bases, in that order; junction bases with no gene match: 7. CDR3 size: 14 residues. CDR1 and CDR2 (germline): MDHEN, SYDVKM. CDR3 sequence (DNA): TGTGCCAGCAGTTTAGACAGGGCGAGGGGAAAACTGTTTTTT. Translated, it gives CASSLDRARGKLFF.

The chain combines TRBV27 with TRBJ1-4; no clear D. V was pared by 10 bases and J by 6 bases, with 18 bases between. This CDR3 spans 14 amino acids. CDR1 MNHEY and CDR2 SMNVEV come from the germline V gene (reference sequence). The DNA for the CDR3 is TGTGCCACCCGGGGAGGGATGATGCATGAAAAACTGTTTTTT. As protein: CATRGGMMHEKLFF.

V and J are TRBV30 and TRBJ2-1; 14 nucleotides line up with TRBD2. The CDR3 contains 15 residues. Germline assignment: CDR1 GTSNPN and CDR2 SVGIG (reference sequence). After removal of 3 bases from V and 8 bases from J, the junction contained 6 bases not matched to a gene. The CDR3 bases are TGTGCCTGGAGCCTGGGACTAGCGGGAGTCTATGAGCAGTTCTTC. This encodes CAWSLGLAGVYEQFF.

The V call is TRBV2, the J call TRBJ2-3; TRBD2 aligns across 14 bases. Trimming cost V 1 base and J 5 bases; bases outside gene matches: 8. The CDR3 runs to 18 residues. Germline V gene lookup returns CDR1 SNHLY and CDR2 FYNNEI. CDR3 nucleotide sequence: TGTGCCAGCAGTGAAGAGACTAGCGGGAGGGCCGGGGTAGATACGCAGTATTTT. This sequence encodes CASSEETSGRAGVDTQYF.

This chain joins TRBV5-1 and TRBJ2-7; 7 nucleotides align to TRBD1. Losses at the gene ends were 4 bases for V and 5 bases for J; bases not matched to a gene: 6. The CDR3 extends over 13 amino acids. Germline V lookup: CDR1 SGHRS, CDR2 YFSETQ. The DNA for the CDR3 is TGCGCCAGCAGCACTGGACAGGCAAACGAGCAGTACTTC. This gives the protein CASSTGQANEQYF.

The J gene is TRBJ2-1, the V gene TRBV27; TRBD1 agrees at 7 bases. V lost 1 base, J lost 13 bases, and 13 bases stayed unmatched. Germline assignment: CDR1 MNHEY and CDR2 SMNVEV (reference sequence). The CDR3 covers 15 residues. The CDR3 is CASSLLDRPVGRQFF. CDR3 in DNA: TGTGCCAGCAGTTTATTGGACAGGCCCGTCGGTCGACAGTTCTTC.

This clone was seen once. This rearrangement joins TRBV28 to TRBJ2-2; 7 nucleotides align to TRBD2. From germline, CDR1 is MDHEN and CDR2 SYDVKM. V was pared by 5 bases and J by 1 base, with 4 bases of the junction left unmatched. The CDR3 runs 15 residues. DNA of the CDR3: TGTGCCAGCAGTCGCGGGAGCCTGAACACCGGGGAGCTGTTTTTT. It codes for CASSRGSLNTGELFF.

The table lists this clone with a count of one. The V and J genes are TRBV6-5 and TRBJ1-4, with 7 nucleotides matching TRBD1. Trimming took 0 bases from V and 4 from J; bases not matched to a gene: 2. Germline V gives CDR1 MNHEY, CDR2 SVGAGI. The length of the CDR3 is 15 residues. This CDR3 reads CASSYSQGDNEKLFF. The DNA of the CDR3 is TGTGCCAGCAGTTACTCCCAGGGGGATAATGAAAAACTGTTTTTT.

J is TRBJ2-7 and V is TRBV7-8, with a tentative D call TRBD2 (6 bases). Trimming pared 3 bases from V and 2 bases from J, leaving 11 bases between. CDR1 is SGHVS and CDR2 is FQNEAQ in the germline V gene. The CDR3 extends over 14 amino acids. This chain's CDR3 is CASSLQGLPYEQYF. The CDR3 DNA is TGTGCCAGCAGCTTGCAGGGACTCCCCTACGAGCAGTACTTC.

This clone showed up just once. The rearrangement joins TRBV6-1 to TRBJ1-6, with 7 nucleotides matching TRBD1. Germline assignment: CDR1 MNHNS and CDR2 SASEGT. Losses at the gene ends were 4 bases for V and 5 bases for J; bases not matched to a gene: 8. The CDR3 loop spans 16 amino acids. This CDR3 is CASSVRTGADNSPLHF. Here the CDR3 DNA reads TGTGCCAGCAGTGTACGGACAGGCGCTGATAATTCACCCCTCCACTTT.

V and J are TRBV19 and TRBJ2-3; 14 positions agree with TRBD2. The J segment lost 3 bases and the V segment lost 5 bases, leaving 7 bases of the junction unmatched. The CDR3 is made up of 17 amino acids. Looked up from germline, CDR1 is LNHDA and CDR2 is SQIVND (reference sequence). Here the CDR3 DNA reads TGTGCCAGTAGTCCACAGACTAGCGGGAGGGCGACAGATACGCAGTATTTT. As protein: CASSPQTSGRATDTQYF.

The chain uses TRBV28 and TRBJ2-3; 12 bases align to TRBD2. Germline V gene lookup returns CDR1 MDHEN and CDR2 SYDVKM. The CDR3 has 15 amino acids. Losses at the gene ends were 6 bases for V and 6 bases for J; bases not matched to a gene: 7. The CDR3 DNA sequence: TGTGCCAGCAGCCGGACTAGCGGGGCGGGCGATACGCAGTATTTT. Residues: CASSRTSGAGDTQYF.

The chain uses TRBV4-2 and TRBJ2-7; TRBD1 is a possible D gene (5 bases). This CDR3 comprises 15 residues. Germline loops: CDR1 LGHNA, CDR2 YNFKEQ. Trimming pared 0 bases from V and 3 bases from J, leaving 12 bases between. In DNA form, the CDR3 reads TGTGCCAGCAGCCAAGATCTTCGACAGAGCTACGAGCAGTACTTC. It encodes CASSQDLRQSYEQYF.

This chain joins TRBV10-2 and TRBJ1-5, with D tentatively TRBD1 (5 bases). CDR1 is WSHSY, CDR2 SAAADI, per germline. Deletions cut 0 bases from V and 0 bases from J, with 12 bases between. This CDR3 is 17 amino acids long. The CDR3 reads CASSESSRDFSNQPQHF. CDR3 DNA sequence: TGCGCCAGCAGTGAGTCGTCCAGGGATTTTAGCAATCAGCCCCAGCATTTT.

CDR3 DNA: TGTGCTAGTGGTAGCCCAGGGGAGCAGTACTTC. Translating it yields CASGSPGEQYF. The V gene is TRBV12-5, the J gene TRBJ2-7; the D gene is possibly TRBD1 (5 bases). Germline CDR1 is LGHNT and CDR2 is FRNRAP. The CDR3 length is 11 residues. V lost 5 bases, J lost 7 bases, and 9 bases lay in between.

This rearrangement joins TRBV5-5 to TRBJ2-3; 10 bases agree with TRBD2. The junction had 16 bases not matched to a gene; V was cut back by 3 bases and J by 3 bases. The CDR3 has 19 amino acids. The germline CDR1 and CDR2 sequences are SGHKS and YYEKEE (reference sequence). In DNA form, the CDR3 reads TGTGCCAGCAGCTATAGACCCCCTAGCGGGAGTCTGGGGACAGATACGCAGTATTTT. This encodes CASSYRPPSGSLGTDTQYF.

This chain uses TRBV18 with TRBJ1-1; the match to TRBD1 covers 8 bases. The CDR3 consists of 16 residues. Germline CDR1 is KGHSH and CDR2 is LQKENI. After removal of 4 bases from V and 0 bases from J, the junction contained 7 bases not matched to a gene. The CDR3 protein is CASSLGQGGMNTEAFF. The DNA of the CDR3 is TGTGCCAGCTCACTTGGACAGGGCGGAATGAACACTGAAGCTTTCTTT.

The chain carries TRBV6-5 and TRBJ1-2; D uncertain. The CDR3 has 15 amino acids. Trimming took 0 bases from V and 0 from J, leaving 8 bases between them. Germline V CDR1 and CDR2: MNHEY, SVGAGI. In DNA, the CDR3 is TGTGCCAGCAGTTACTCGTACGGAGCTAACTATGGCTACACCTTC. Translated: CASSYSYGANYGYTF.

The gene calls are TRBV7-9 and TRBJ2-4; 8 bases are shared with TRBD2. The CDR3 totals 12 residues. The junction had 4 bases not matched to a gene; V was cut back by 5 bases and J by 10 bases. The germline gives CDR1 SEHNR, CDR2 FQNEAQ (reference sequence). CDR3: CASSGREGIQYF. The DNA for the CDR3 is TGTGCCAGCAGCGGACGGGAGGGAATTCAGTACTTC.

The chain carries TRBV9 and TRBJ2-1; D remains ambiguous. Germline assignment: CDR1 SGDLS and CDR2 YYNGEE. V was shortened by 5 bases and J by 0 bases, with 9 bases between the two germline ends. This CDR3 has 14 amino acids. The CDR3 DNA reads as TGTGCCAGCAGTCCTTGGAGCTCCTACAATGAGCAGTTCTTC. Translated: CASSPWSSYNEQFF.

The chain couples TRBV5-1 to TRBJ2-7; TRBD1 agrees at 8 bases. The CDR3 has 15 residues. Germline trimming cut 2 bases from V and 2 bases from J; bases unmatched to any gene: 6. CDR1 and CDR2 from the germline V gene are SGHRS and YFSETQ. For the CDR3, the DNA is TGCGCCAGCAGCTTAGGGACAGGCCTAACCTACGAGCAGTACTTC. Translation gives CASSLGTGLTYEQYF.

CDR3 in DNA: TGTGCCTGGAGTGCTCCGGGAGGGGCGAACACTGAAGCTTTCTTT. This sequence encodes CAWSAPGGANTEAFF. The rearrangement uses TRBV30 and TRBJ1-1; D perhaps matches TRBD1 (5 bases). V was cut by 1 base and J by 1 base, with 13 bases left in between. CDR1 and CDR2 (germline): GTSNPN, SVGIG (reference sequence). This CDR3 has 15 residues.